The TCR beta chain under discussion was sequenced for a study of early T cells in non-severe SARS-CoV-2 infection. Study as a whole: Sequenced material consisted of bulk RNA (from unsorted whole blood), and chains were unpaired. Study results and limitations: There was a bias toward anti-spike CD8 responses in VDJdb matching, which missed private and CD4 specificities.

Germline-derived CDR1 and CDR2 are SGHTA and FQGTGA. CDR3 length: 15 residues. The germline V and J ends were trimmed by 1 base and 4 bases, with 13 bases remaining between them. TCRdb called the 5' RACE reads again in MiXCR, with one record for every CDR3 protein. The sample lists some 71,000 distinct CDR3 sequences, 9% to 10% occurring once. A remark on this clonotype: The target antigen is unknown.

The chain employs TRBV7-3 and TRBJ2-5; D possibly matches TRBD1 or TRBD2 (5 bases each). This receptor was identified in an adult who was a healthcare worker with PCR-confirmed SARS-CoV-2 infection or an uninfected control (not recorded which). Sample: whole blood, taken at baseline. CDR3 in DNA: TGTGCCAGCAGCTTAAACGGGAAGGGGATAGAGACCCAGTACTTC. It codes for CASSLNGKGIETQYF.